The 23 T cell receptor beta chains below come from one sample, sequenced in a study of cytomegalovirus exposure and HLA in healthy donors. This PCR relied on a set of 60 Vbeta primers and 13 Jbeta primers. Measured with immunoSEQ multiplex PCR; TCRdb has only the in-frame clones, and not every one. The data hold approximately 180,000 clones, with 80% observed a single time. The sample was PBMCs. Receptors were obtained from a woman between 40 and 55 years old in good health and CMV-seronegative.

The J gene is TRBJ2-1, the V gene TRBV21-1; the DNA was not compared with TRBD2, the D call given in the table. TRBV21-1 is classified as a pseudogene. The CDR3 has 16 residues. CDR3: CASSKPGLAIKNEQFF. The DNA of the CDR3 is TGTGCCAGCAGCAAACCGGGACTAGCTATAAAGAATGAGCAGTTCTTC.

The chain uses TRBV15 and TRBJ2-1; D perhaps matches TRBD2 (6 bases). The V gene's germline CDR1 is LNHNV and CDR2 YYDKDF (reference sequence). This CDR3 has 12 residues. The V gene lost 5 bases and the J gene lost 14 bases, with 16 bases spanning the gap. CDR3 sequence: CATSLRTGLEFF. The CDR3 coding sequence is TGTGCCACCAGCCTGAGAACGGGACTGGAGTTCTTC.

The rearrangement links TRBV6-6 to TRBJ1-2; 10 bases match TRBD1. CDR3 length: 14 amino acids. Per germline, CDR1 MNHNY and CDR2 SVGAGI (reference sequence). J was trimmed by 4 bases and V by 4 bases; bases with no gene match: 3. The CDR3: CASSWTGGGYGYTF. The CDR3 DNA sequence: TGTGCCAGCAGTTGGACAGGGGGAGGCTATGGCTACACCTTC.

This clone was counted between two and nine times. The chain is built from TRBV4-3 and TRBJ1-2, with 10 bases matching TRBD1. CDR1 is LGHNA and CDR2 is YSLEER in the germline V gene. The CDR3 is 15 residues long. V lost 0 bases and J lost 4; bases outside the gene matches: 2. CDR3 sequence reads: CASSQEGDRGYGYTF. CDR3 in DNA: TGCGCCAGCAGCCAAGAGGGGGACAGGGGCTATGGCTACACCTTC.

The CDR3 nucleotides read TGTGCCATCAGCGACCCGGGGTGGACAGATACGCAGTATTTT. Its protein is CAISDPGWTDTQYF. The chain has TRBV10-3 and TRBJ2-3, with D possibly TRBD2 on 5 matching bases. CDR3 length: 14 residues. Trimming cost V 6 bases and J 3 bases, with 13 bases left between them. Germline V gene data show CDR1 as ENHRY and CDR2 as SYGVKD.

Points on this clone: The sample contains more than one DNA sequence encoding this CDR3. The rearrangement joins TRBV27 to TRBJ1-1; tentatively, D is TRBD1 (5 bases). The V end was cut by 4 bases, the J end by 5 bases, with 11 bases between. CDR1 and CDR2 from the germline V gene are MNHEY and SMNVEV (reference sequence). The CDR3 extends over 13 amino acids. CDR3: CASSSQGSTEAFF. The CDR3 DNA reads TGTGCCAGCAGTTCCCAGGGTTCAACTGAAGCTTTCTTT.

This chain uses TRBV15 with TRBJ1-5; 8 bases align to TRBD1. This CDR3 contains 16 residues. From germline, CDR1 is LNHNV and CDR2 YYDKDF (reference sequence). J lost 2 bases, V lost 0 bases, and 3 bases had no gene match. The CDR3 reads CATSRDPGGGNQPQHF. The CDR3 DNA reads TGTGCCACCAGCAGAGATCCAGGGGGCGGCAATCAGCCCCAGCATTTT.

The rearrangement joins TRBV15 to TRBJ1-1; D uncertain. Germline CDR1 and CDR2: LNHNV and YYDKDF (reference sequence). The CDR3 has 12 residues. Deletions cut 0 bases from V and 5 bases from J, with 4 bases between. CDR3 in amino acids: CATSRDQTEAFF. The DNA of the CDR3 is TGTGCCACCAGCAGAGATCAAACTGAAGCTTTCTTT.

V is TRBV25-1 and J is TRBJ2-5; TRBD2 matches at 10 bases. Germline-derived CDR1 and CDR2 are MGHDK and SYGVNS. The CDR3 is 16 amino acids. V lost 6 bases to trimming and J lost 2 bases; unmatched junction nucleotides: 9. The CDR3 spells CASRPGLARIQETQYF. The DNA for the CDR3 is TGTGCCAGCAGACCGGGACTAGCGCGAATTCAAGAGACCCAGTACTTC. The full variable domain, rest sourced from reference TRBV25-1 and TRBJ2-5, is EADIYQTPRYLVIGTGKKITLECSQTMGHDKMYWYQQDPGMELHLIHYSYGVNSTEKGDLSSESTVSRIRTEHFPLTLESARPSHTSQYLCASRPGLARIQETQYFGPGTRLLVL.

The rearrangement uses TRBV14 and TRBJ2-3; 8 nucleotides align to TRBD1. CDR1 is SGHDN, CDR2 FVKESK, per germline. CDR3 length: 14 residues. V trimming: 1 base; J trimming: 4 bases; junction bases outside the gene matches: 1. CDR3 in DNA: TGTGCCAGCAGCCAAGTGACAGGGGCAGATACGCAGTATTTT. Residues: CASSQVTGADTQYF.

V gene TRBV14 combines with J gene TRBJ2-1; 8 bases agree with TRBD1. There are 14 residues in the CDR3. The V segment lost 2 bases and the J segment 6 bases; nucleotides outside the gene matches: 3. Germline values: CDR1 SGHDN, CDR2 FVKESK. The chain's CDR3 is CASSQLDRGNEQFF. The CDR3 DNA sequence: TGTGCCAGCAGCCAATTAGACAGGGGCAATGAGCAGTTCTTC. Full variable domain (missing parts from reference TRBV14 and TRBJ2-1): EAGVTQFPSHSVIEKGQTVTLRCDPISGHDNLYWYRRVMGKEIKFLLHFVKESKQDESGMPNNRFLAERTGGTYSTLKVQPAELEDSGVYFCASSQLDRGNEQFFGPGTRLTVL.

There are a few counts of this clone. The J gene is TRBJ2-1, the V gene TRBV19, with 8 bases that match TRBD1. V lost 5 bases, J lost 8 bases, and 5 bases stayed unmatched. The CDR3 is 13 residues long. The V gene's germline CDR1 is LNHDA and CDR2 SQIVND (reference sequence). The CDR3 DNA sequence: TGTGCCAGTAGTTTTGGACAGGGCGATGAGCAGTTCTTC. It encodes CASSFGQGDEQFF.

This chain connects TRBV7-9 to TRBJ1-2, with TRBD1 matching over 7 bases. Losses at the gene ends were 5 bases for V and 4 bases for J; bases not matched to a gene: 10. Per germline, CDR1 SEHNR and CDR2 FQNEAQ (reference sequence). The CDR3 spans 15 residues. CDR3 amino acids: CASSTGDSPIYGYTF. The CDR3 bases are TGTGCCAGCAGCACGGGGGACAGCCCCATCTATGGCTACACCTTC.

The V gene is TRBV30, the J gene TRBJ2-5; tentative D call: TRBD2 (6 bases). The CDR3 is made up of 13 amino acids. V lost 2 bases, J lost 9 bases, and 16 bases lay in between. The V gene's germline CDR1 is GTSNPN and CDR2 SVGIG (reference sequence). CDR3 coding DNA: TGTGCCTGGAGTAACCGGGCCCCGGGGGCCCAGTACTTC. Protein product: CAWSNRAPGAQYF.

Here the CDR3 DNA reads TGCAGCGCCGGGAGGAGTTCAGGAGCTAACTATGGCTACACCTTC. The encoded protein is CSAGRSSGANYGYTF. The chain employs TRBV29-1 and TRBJ1-2; D gene ambiguous. The germline V and J ends were trimmed by 7 bases and 0 bases, with 18 bases remaining between them. The CDR3 length is 15 residues. CDR1 is SQVTM and CDR2 is ANQGSEA in the germline V gene.

The chain uses TRBV7-2 and TRBJ2-2; 8 bases fit TRBD2. Germline trimming cut 5 bases from V and 7 bases from J; bases unmatched to any gene: 9. CDR1 is SGHTA, CDR2 FQGNSA, per germline. The length of the CDR3 is 15 residues. Here the CDR3 reads CASSPPAGAIGELFF. DNA for the CDR3: TGTGCCAGCAGCCCCCCAGCGGGAGCAATCGGGGAGCTGTTTTTT.

This clone was counted once. The rearrangement uses TRBV27 and TRBJ2-1; the D gene is possibly TRBD2 (5 bases). This CDR3 comprises 17 residues. V was shortened by 8 bases and J by 4 bases, with 24 bases between the two germline ends. Germline V gene data show CDR1 as MNHEY and CDR2 as SMNVEV (reference sequence). The CDR3 region is CASRATSSLLIYNEQFF. The CDR3, as DNA: TGTGCCAGCCGAGCCACCTCTAGCCTTCTAATTTACAATGAGCAGTTCTTC.

CDR3 sequence: CSASWGGNEQFF. In nucleotides, the CDR3 is TGCAGCGCGTCCTGGGGGGGGAATGAGCAGTTCTTC. V gene TRBV29-1 combines with J gene TRBJ2-1; 7 positions agree with TRBD2. Germline V gives CDR1 SQVTM, CDR2 ANQGSEA. The CDR3 consists of 12 residues. The ends lost 7 bases at V and 7 bases at J; junction bases unmatched: 7.

With respect to this clone: Its ends do not fully match the called genes, so a read error is possible. The chain uses TRBV7-7 and TRBJ2-2, with D perhaps TRBD2 (6 bases). The CDR3 has 15 residues. Per germline, CDR1 SSHAT and CDR2 FNYEAQ (reference sequence). The CDR3 is CASSLVGGDTGELFF. DNA for the CDR3: TGTGCTAGCAGCTTAGTTGGAGGGGACACCGGGGAGCTGTTTTTT.

The rearrangement links TRBV11-1 to TRBJ2-1; D is ambiguous. Germline lookup yields CDR1 SGHAT and CDR2 FQDESV (reference sequence). Trimming stripped 3 bases from V and 12 bases from J, with 15 bases between. The CDR3 is 13 residues long. The CDR3 region has the DNA TGTGCCAGCAGCTTCAGAAGCCTCGGGTGGCAGTTCTTC. It encodes CASSFRSLGWQFF.

This chain links TRBV6-5 with TRBJ1-1; D is ambiguous. CDR3 length: 13 amino acids. Per the germline V gene, CDR1 is MNHEY and CDR2 is SVGAGI. V lost 6 bases, J lost 8 bases, and 16 bases lay in between. The CDR3 protein is CASRIEPFTEAFF. In DNA, the CDR3 is TGTGCCAGCAGAATAGAGCCGTTTACGGAAGCTTTCTTT.

The chain couples TRBV15 to TRBJ1-2; a weak D match, TRBD1 (6 bases). Trimming pared 2 bases from V and 7 bases from J, leaving 11 bases between. Germline V gene data show CDR1 as LNHNV and CDR2 as YYDKDF (reference sequence). The length of the CDR3 is 13 residues. CDR3 region: CATSRSLQGGYTF. CDR3 nucleotide sequence: TGTGCCACCAGCAGATCCCTACAGGGTGGCTACACCTTC.

This chain connects TRBV7-9 to TRBJ1-1, with 9 bases matching TRBD1. There are 12 residues in the CDR3. After removal of 3 bases from V and 8 bases from J, the junction contained 1 base not matched to a gene. Germline V gene sequence: CDR1 SEHNR, CDR2 FQNEAQ (reference sequence). CDR3 DNA sequence: TGTGCCAGCAGCTTTGGACAGGGGGAAGCTTTCTTT. Protein sequence: CASSFGQGEAFF.